This T cell receptor beta chain was documented in a study of blood T cell repertoires in COVID-19. Here immunoSEQ multiplex PCR was the method, and the copy in TCRdb shows in-frame clones only, minus some. The table shows roughly 140,000 clones, with 86% occurring only once. To note about this clone: The same CDR3 arises from other DNA sequences in this sample as well.

V dropped 0 bases and J dropped 5; count of bases not matched to a gene: 4. The CDR3 contains 15 residues. Germline CDR1 is KGHSH and CDR2 is LQKENI. The sequencing sample was made of peripheral blood. The clonotype originates from a man aged 70 or older with acute or convalescent COVID-19. V usage is TRBV18 and J usage is TRBJ2-5; 9 bases match TRBD2. Written as DNA, the CDR3 is TGTGCCAGCTCACCACCCGGACTAGCGAGGGAGACCCAGTACTTC. It encodes CASSPPGLARETQYF.